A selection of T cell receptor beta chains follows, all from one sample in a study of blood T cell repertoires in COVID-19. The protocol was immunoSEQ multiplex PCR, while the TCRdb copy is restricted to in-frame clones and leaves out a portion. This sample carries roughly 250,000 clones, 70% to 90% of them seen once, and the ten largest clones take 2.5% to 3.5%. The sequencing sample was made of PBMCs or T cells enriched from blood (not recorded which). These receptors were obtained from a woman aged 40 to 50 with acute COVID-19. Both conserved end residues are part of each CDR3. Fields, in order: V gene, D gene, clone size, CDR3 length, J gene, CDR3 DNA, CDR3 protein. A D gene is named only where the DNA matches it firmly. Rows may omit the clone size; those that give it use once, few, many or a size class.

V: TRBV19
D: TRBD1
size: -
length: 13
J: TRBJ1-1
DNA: TGTGCCAGTAGTATAACAGGGGGCACTGAAGCTTTCTTT
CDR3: CASSITGGTEAFF

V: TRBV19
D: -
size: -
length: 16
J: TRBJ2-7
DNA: TGTGCCAGTAGTATAGGTCAGGGCGGGGTCCGCTACGAGCAGTACTTC
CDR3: CASSIGQGGVRYEQYF

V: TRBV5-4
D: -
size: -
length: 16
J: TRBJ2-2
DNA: TGTGCCGTTTCTATTGGAGGGAAAATCGACACCGGGGAGCTGTTTTTT
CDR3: CAVSIGGKIDTGELFF

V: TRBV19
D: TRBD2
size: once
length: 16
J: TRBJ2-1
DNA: TGTGCCAGTAAACAGACAGGGACTAGCGGGATTAATGAGCAGTTCTTC
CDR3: CASKQTGTSGINEQFF

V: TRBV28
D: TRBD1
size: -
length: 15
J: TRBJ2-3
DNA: TGTGCCAGCAGTTCCTTGACAGGGGGGGGAGATACGCAGTATTTT
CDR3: CASSSLTGGGDTQYF

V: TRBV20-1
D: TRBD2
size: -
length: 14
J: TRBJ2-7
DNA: TGCAGTGCTAGTCCGCGCCTAGCGGGAGTCGAGCAGTACTTC
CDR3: CSASPRLAGVEQYF

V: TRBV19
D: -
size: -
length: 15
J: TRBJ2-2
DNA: TGTGCCAGTACCCCCGGGAATCGGCCCGCCGGGGAGCTGTTTTTT
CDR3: CASTPGNRPAGELFF

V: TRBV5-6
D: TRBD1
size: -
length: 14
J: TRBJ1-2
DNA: TGTGCCAGCAGCTTGGTAAAGGGGGCTTATGGCTACACCTTC
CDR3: CASSLVKGAYGYTF

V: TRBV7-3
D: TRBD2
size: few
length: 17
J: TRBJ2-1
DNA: TGTGCCAGCAGCTTACAACTAGCGGGGGCAGGGCTCAATGAGCAGTTCTTC
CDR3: CASSLQLAGAGLNEQFF

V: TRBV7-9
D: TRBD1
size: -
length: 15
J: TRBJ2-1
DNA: TGTGCCAGCAGCTCGGGACAGCCTCCCTACAATGAGCAGTTCTTC
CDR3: CASSSGQPPYNEQFF

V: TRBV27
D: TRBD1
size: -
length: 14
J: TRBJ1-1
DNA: TGTGCCAGCAGTAGGACAGGGGGGAACACTGAAGCTTTCTTT
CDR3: CASSRTGGNTEAFF

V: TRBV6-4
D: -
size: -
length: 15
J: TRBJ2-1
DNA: TGTGCCAGCAGTGACTCGCGGGAACCCAACAATGAGCAGTTCTTC
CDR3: CASSDSREPNNEQFF

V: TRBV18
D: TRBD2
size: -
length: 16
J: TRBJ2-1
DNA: TGTGCCAGCTCACTAGGGACTAGCGGGATTTACAATGAGCAGTTCTTC
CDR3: CASSLGTSGIYNEQFF

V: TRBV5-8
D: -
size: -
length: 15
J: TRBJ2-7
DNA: TGTGCCAGCAGCTTGGGGTCAGGGGTTTCCTACGAGCAGTACTTC
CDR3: CASSLGSGVSYEQYF

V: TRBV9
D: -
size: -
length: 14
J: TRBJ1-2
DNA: TGTGCCAGCAGCGTAGGGGGGACTGACTATGGCTACACCTTC
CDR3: CASSVGGTDYGYTF

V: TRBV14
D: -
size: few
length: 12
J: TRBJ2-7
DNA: TGTGCCAGCAGCCCGTTCTCCTACGAGCAGTACTTC
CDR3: CASSPFSYEQYF

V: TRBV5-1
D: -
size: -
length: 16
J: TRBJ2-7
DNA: TGCGCCAGCAGCCCCCGAGCAGGGTCCTCTTCCTACGAGCAGTACTTC
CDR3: CASSPRAGSSSYEQYF

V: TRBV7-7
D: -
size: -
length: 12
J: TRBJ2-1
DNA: TGTGCTAGCAGCAATACGGGCAATGAGCAGTTCTTC
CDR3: CASSNTGNEQFF

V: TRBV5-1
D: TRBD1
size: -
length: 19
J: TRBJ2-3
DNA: TGCGCCAGCAGCTCGCCCGGGACAGGGGATAGTATTTCCTCGGATACGCAGTATTTT
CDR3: CASSSPGTGDSISSDTQYF

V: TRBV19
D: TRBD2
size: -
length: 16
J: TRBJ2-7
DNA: TGTGCCAGTAGTATATCGGGACTAGCGGGAGTTTACGAGCAGTACTTC
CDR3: CASSISGLAGVYEQYF

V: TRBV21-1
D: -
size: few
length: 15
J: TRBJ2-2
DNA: TGTGCCAGCAGCGAACCCCCCAGGGGATCCGGGGAGCTGTTTTTT
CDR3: CASSEPPRGSGELFF

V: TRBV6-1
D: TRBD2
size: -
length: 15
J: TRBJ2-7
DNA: TGTGCCAGCAGTGAAGCGGAGCGGGAGGGCGTCGAGCAGTACTTC
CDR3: CASSEAEREGVEQYF

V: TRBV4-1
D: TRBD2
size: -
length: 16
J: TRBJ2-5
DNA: TGCGCCAGCAGCCAGATACTAGCGGGAGGCCAAGAGACCCAGTACTTC
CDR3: CASSQILAGGQETQYF

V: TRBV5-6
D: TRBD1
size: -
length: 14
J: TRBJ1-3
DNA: TGTGCCAGCAGCTACGACAGGGCTGGAAACACTATATATTTT
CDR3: CASSYDRAGNTIYF

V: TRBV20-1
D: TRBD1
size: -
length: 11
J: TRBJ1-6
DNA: TGCAGCGCAAGACAGGGCACGTCCCTCCACTTT
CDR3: CSARQGTSLHF

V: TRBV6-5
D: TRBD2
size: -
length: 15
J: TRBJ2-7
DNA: TGTGCCAGCAGTACTCGGACTAGCGGGGATTACGAGCAGTACTTC
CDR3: CASSTRTSGDYEQYF

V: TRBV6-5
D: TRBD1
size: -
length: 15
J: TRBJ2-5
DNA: TGTGCCAGCAGACCCCAGACAGGGGGGGAAGAGACCCAGTACTTC
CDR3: CASRPQTGGEETQYF

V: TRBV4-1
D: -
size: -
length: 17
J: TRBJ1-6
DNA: TGCGCCAGCAGCCAAGATTCTTCCAGGGACTATAATTCACCCCTCCACTTT
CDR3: CASSQDSSRDYNSPLHF

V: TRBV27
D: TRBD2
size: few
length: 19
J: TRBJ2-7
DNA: TGTGCCAGCAGTTTAAGTTCTGGGAGCGGGAGGGCCCTAGCCTACGAGCAGTACTTC
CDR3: CASSLSSGSGRALAYEQYF

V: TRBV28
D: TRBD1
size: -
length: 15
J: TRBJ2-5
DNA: TGTGCCAGCAGTTTACCTGGGACAGGGCTAGAGACCCAGTACTTC
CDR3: CASSLPGTGLETQYF

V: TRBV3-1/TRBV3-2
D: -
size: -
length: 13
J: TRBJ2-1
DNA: TGTGCCAGCAGCCCCGCGGACGGGGATGAGCAGTTCTTC
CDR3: CASSPADGDEQFF

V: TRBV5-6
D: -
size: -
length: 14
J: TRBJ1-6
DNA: TGTGCCAGCAGTCTCGGAGACAGCAATTCACCCCTCCACTTT
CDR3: CASSLGDSNSPLHF

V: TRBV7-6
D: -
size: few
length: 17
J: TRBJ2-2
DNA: TGTGCCAGCAGCTTAGGATGGGCGGAGGGGAGCACCGGGGAGCTGTTTTTT
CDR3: CASSLGWAEGSTGELFF

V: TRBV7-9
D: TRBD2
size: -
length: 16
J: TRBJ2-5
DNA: TGTGCCAGCAGCGCGCTAGCGGGAGGGCCGGGGGAGACCCAGTACTTC
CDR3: CASSALAGGPGETQYF

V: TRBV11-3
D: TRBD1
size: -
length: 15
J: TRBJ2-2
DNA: TGTGCCAGCAGCGCCTCGACAGGGGGCGTCGGGGAGCTGTTTTTT
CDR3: CASSASTGGVGELFF

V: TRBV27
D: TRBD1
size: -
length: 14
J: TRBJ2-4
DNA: TGTGCCAGCAGTTTATCGGATACAGGGGTCCCCGCGGACTTC
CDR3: CASSLSDTGVPADF

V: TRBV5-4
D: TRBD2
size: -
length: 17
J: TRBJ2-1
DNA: TGTGCCAGCAGCTTGGGATCCCAGCGGGACTCCTACAATGAGCAGTTCTTC
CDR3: CASSLGSQRDSYNEQFF

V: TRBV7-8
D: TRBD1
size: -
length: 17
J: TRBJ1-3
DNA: TGTGCCAGCAGCTTAGCATTCGGACAGGGGGCTGGAAACACCATATATTTT
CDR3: CASSLAFGQGAGNTIYF

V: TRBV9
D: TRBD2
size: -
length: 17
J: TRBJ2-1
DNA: TGTGCCAGCAGCGTAGCACCGGGACTAGCGGGAGCAGGAGAGCAGTTCTTC
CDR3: CASSVAPGLAGAGEQFF

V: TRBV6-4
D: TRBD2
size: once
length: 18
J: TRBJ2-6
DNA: TGTGCCAGCAGCGCTCTCCCGGGAGGTCACTCTGGGGCCAACGTCCTGACTTTC
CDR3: CASSALPGGHSGANVLTF

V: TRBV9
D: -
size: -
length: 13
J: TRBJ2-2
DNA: TGTGCCAGCAGCGTGGGGCCTAGCGGGGAGCTGTTTTTT
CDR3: CASSVGPSGELFF

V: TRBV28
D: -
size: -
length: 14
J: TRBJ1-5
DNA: TGTGCCAGCAGGTACGAGGGGGTTGGGCAGCCCCAGCATTTT
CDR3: CASRYEGVGQPQHF